This TCR beta chain appears in the sequencing data of a study of blood T cell repertoires in COVID-19. Background on the study: Material from acute and convalescent COVID-19 was sourced from the United States, Italy and Spain. PBMCs, B-cell-depleted T cells, or T cells were the source of the cDNA or gDNA that made up the material.

This CDR3 region has 13 residues. V was clipped by 6 bases and J by 6 bases; unmatched bases: 7. Under the authors' procedure: From reference gene primer amplification, estimates of nucleated cell counts were derived. Here immunoSEQ multiplex PCR was the method, and the copy in TCRdb shows in-frame clones only, minus some. V and J calls plus clone size are reproduced from that table; the DNA served to infer D and trimming. The sample consists of roughly 360,000 clones, over 65% of them appearing once. The clonotype comes from a human donor with acute or convalescent COVID-19. The donor label of this sample is uncertain. Source material: peripheral blood. The chain combines TRBV12-3 or TRBV12-4 with TRBJ1-1; TRBD1 matches 7 bases. DNA for the CDR3: TGTGCCAGCAGACCGACAGGGATCGCTGAAGCTTTCTTT. This translates into CASRPTGIAEAFF.